This T cell receptor (beta chain) was sequenced in a study of tumor-infiltrating lymphocytes in oesophageal squamous cell carcinoma. One entry per CDR3 protein results from TCRdb running MiXCR on the PCR reads. The table includes about 18,000 distinct CDR3 sequences, roughly 45% detected once. The CDR3 consists of 12 residues. The germline V gene encodes CDR1 SEHNR and CDR2 FQNEAQ (reference sequence). This TCR came from a female donor with esophageal squamous cell carcinoma. The rearrangement uses TRBV7-9 and TRBJ2-5; possible D gene TRBD2, 5 bases. The J call could be wrong; TRBJ2-1 is a better fit for the DNA end. The sample comprised blood. The CDR3 sequence: CASSSDYLGQFF. The CDR3 DNA follows: TGTGCCAGCAGCTCCGACTACCTCGGGCAGTTCTTC.